This T cell receptor (beta chain) originates from a study of blood T cell repertoires in COVID-19. The overall study: Specimens from acute and convalescent COVID-19 originated in the United States, Italy and Spain. The cDNA or gDNA used as material had been derived from T cells, B-cell-depleted T cells, or PBMCs.

The CDR3 length is 15 residues. Germline trimming cut 1 base from V and 4 bases from J; bases unmatched to any gene: 4. The germline V gene encodes CDR1 MNHEY and CDR2 SVGEGT. Per the original data handling: Quantification of nucleated cells was approximated via reference gene primer amplification. Generated by immunoSEQ multiplex PCR, the TCRdb table keeps only in-frame clones and is missing some. V, J and clone size derive from that table, while D and trimming were established from the DNA sequence. The sample lists fewer than 250,000 clones, roughly four fifths occurring once. Sequencing used peripheral blood. The chain recombines TRBV6-2 or TRBV6-3 with TRBJ1-5; TRBD1 matches 7 bases. This TCR was sampled from a woman at least 80 years old with acute or convalescent COVID-19. In DNA, the CDR3 is TGTGCCAGCAGTTACTTCGGACAGGTAAATCAGCCCCAGCATTTT. Protein: CASSYFGQVNQPQHF.